Below are 20 T cell receptor beta chains sequenced from a single sample in a study of human T cells and chemical hapten exposure. Sample time point: pre-sensitization, week 0. Treatment noted: therapeutic diphenylcyclopropenone sensitization with weekly scalp DPC. TCRdb redid the calling of the RACE reads with MiXCR, one entry per CDR3 protein. Of 350,000 to 450,000 distinct CDR3 sequences in the sample, 4.5% to 6% are singletons; the top ten hold 2.5% to 3%. The sample was whole blood, taken in connection with sensitization to the hapten diphenylcyclopropenone (DPC). These receptors were collected from a woman aged 45-59 years with alopecia areata. Some clones in this sample may be carry-over from other donors' samples.

This clonotype was observed a few times. The chain carries TRBV12-3 or TRBV12-4 and TRBJ2-7; D may correspond to TRBD1 or TRBD2 (5 bases each). V was shortened by 6 bases and J by 6 bases, with 12 bases between the two germline ends. This CDR3 region has 12 residues. The CDR3: CASRPSGPEQYF. The CDR3 coding sequence is TGTGCCAGCAGGCCCTCGGGGCCCGAGCAGTACTTC.

Ten or more counts support this clonotype. V gene TRBV6-2 or TRBV6-3 combines with J gene TRBJ2-6; D gene ambiguous. The CDR3 has 14 residues. Trimming cost V 4 bases and J 4 bases, with 8 bases left between them. Germline values: CDR1 MNHEY, CDR2 SVGEGT. CDR3 coding DNA: TGTGCCAGCAGTTTACTGGCGGGGGCCAACGTCCTGACTTTC. Amino acid sequence: CASSLLAGANVLTF.

The CDR3 bases are TGTGCCAGCAGTTACTCTTTGGTGGGGGAAAAACTGTTTTTT. This gives the protein CASSYSLVGEKLFF. The chain uses TRBV6-5 and TRBJ1-4; D is unclear. Germline V lookup: CDR1 MNHEY, CDR2 SVGAGI. This CDR3 comprises 14 residues. The ends were cut back, 0 bases at V and 8 bases at J, with 10 bases in the middle.

This clonotype was counted between two and nine times. The V call is TRBV6-6, the J call TRBJ1-6; 7 bases line up with TRBD1. Germline CDR1 reads MNHNY; CDR2 reads SVGAGI (reference sequence). The CDR3 covers 15 residues. The V segment lost 5 bases and the J segment 5 bases; nucleotides outside the gene matches: 6. The CDR3 bases are TGTGCCAGCAGTCGCGGGACAGCGAATAATTCACCCCTCCACTTT. Its protein is CASSRGTANNSPLHF.

This clonotype was detected only a few times. This chain uses TRBV29-1 with TRBJ2-1; TRBD1 aligns across 7 bases. The CDR3 is 14 residues long. J lost 2 bases, V lost 6 bases, and 7 bases had no gene match. CDR1 and CDR2 (germline): SQVTM, ANQGSEA. The CDR3 DNA reads as TGCAGCGTCGATAGGACAGGACCCTACAATGAGCAGTTCTTC. Its protein is CSVDRTGPYNEQFF.

This clonotype showed up just a few times. J is TRBJ2-1 and V is TRBV9, with a tentative D call TRBD2 (6 bases). The CDR3 is 16 amino acids. Deletions cut 3 bases from V and 0 bases from J, with 13 bases between. Per the germline V gene, CDR1 is SGDLS and CDR2 is YYNGEE. CDR3 in amino acids: CASSAPHGSSYNEQFF. The DNA of the CDR3 is TGTGCCAGCAGCGCCCCCCACGGGAGCTCCTACAATGAGCAGTTCTTC. Variable domain in full (rest from reference TRBV9 and TRBJ2-1): DSGVTQTPKHLITATGQRVTLRCSPRSGDLSVYWYQQSLDQGLQFLIQYYNGEERAKGNILERFSAQQFPDLHSELNLSSLELGDSALYFCASSAPHGSSYNEQFFGPGTRLTVL.

Many counts were recorded for this clonotype. The V gene is TRBV25-1, the J gene TRBJ2-7, with a possible D match to TRBD1 (5 bases). Germline CDR1 and CDR2: MGHDK and SYGVNS. Trimming stripped 5 bases from V and 5 bases from J, with 10 bases between. The CDR3 totals 12 residues. CDR3 residues: CASSPGYNEQYF. The DNA for the CDR3 is TGTGCCAGCAGTCCAGGGTATAACGAGCAGTACTTC.

This clonotype was observed many times. The rearrangement uses TRBV16 and TRBJ1-1; D might be TRBD1 (5 bases). V was cut by 3 bases and J by 1 base, with 12 bases left in between. Germline V lookup: CDR1 KGHSY, CDR2 FQNENV. This CDR3 contains 15 residues. The CDR3 DNA reads TGTGCCAGCAGCCAGCCCAGGGAAACGAACACTGAAGCTTTCTTT. It codes for CASSQPRETNTEAFF.

At least ten counts were recorded for this clonotype. V and J are TRBV28 and TRBJ2-7, with TRBD2 as a possible D gene (6 bases). The CDR3 spans 18 residues. Germline V gives CDR1 MDHEN, CDR2 SYDVKM. V was shortened by 3 bases and J by 1 base, with 22 bases between the two germline ends. The CDR3 reads CASSFNPVLAVPSYEQYF. The DNA of the CDR3 is TGTGCCAGCAGTTTTAACCCGGTTTTAGCGGTACCGTCCTACGAGCAGTACTTC.

The table lists this clonotype with many counts. The chain is built from TRBV20-1 and TRBJ2-2; the match to TRBD2 covers 9 bases. The V gene end was trimmed by 5 bases and the J gene end by 4 bases; junction bases not matched to a gene: 2. CDR1 and CDR2 (germline): DFQATT, SNEGSKA (reference sequence). The CDR3 is 13 residues long. The CDR3 is CSAAGGPTGELFF. CDR3 coding DNA: TGCAGTGCTGCGGGGGGGCCCACCGGGGAGCTGTTTTTT.

In this sample, this clonotype turned up a few times. This chain links TRBV4-3 with TRBJ2-5; TRBD1 matches 7 bases. CDR3 length: 16 amino acids. V lost 1 base and J lost 2; bases outside the gene matches: 7. CDR1 and CDR2 (germline): LGHNA, YSLEER. The CDR3 region has the DNA TGCGCCAGCAGCCAAGCCCCAACAGGGGTACAAGAGACCCAGTACTTC. Its protein is CASSQAPTGVQETQYF.

This clonotype was counted between two and nine times. The V gene is TRBV9, the J gene TRBJ2-3; TRBD2 matches 9 bases. V lost 2 bases, J lost 3 bases, and 4 bases stayed unmatched. The CDR3 totals 15 residues. From germline, CDR1 is SGDLS and CDR2 YYNGEE. The CDR3 is CASSVSGGKTDTQYF. The CDR3 DNA is TGTGCCAGCAGCGTGAGCGGGGGGAAAACAGATACGCAGTATTTT.

This clonotype was counted many times. The chain recombines TRBV27 with TRBJ2-3, with TRBD2 matching 10 bases. CDR3 length equals 17 residues. J lost 2 bases, V lost 5 bases, and 10 bases had no gene match. From germline, CDR1 is MNHEY and CDR2 SMNVEV (reference sequence). The CDR3 DNA is TGTGCCAGCAGTCCCATCCTAGCGGGAGCCACCACAGATACGCAGTATTTT. It yields the protein CASSPILAGATTDTQYF.

This clonotype has a count of ten or more. The chain recombines TRBV20-1 with TRBJ1-1; D gene uncertain. V was clipped by 0 bases and J by 6 bases, with 11 bases between them. Germline assignment: CDR1 DFQATT and CDR2 SNEGSKA (reference sequence). The CDR3 covers 13 residues. In DNA, the CDR3 is TGCAGTGCTAGAGATCCTCCGAGAGCTGAAGCTTTCTTT. Translating gives CSARDPPRAEAFF.

This clonotype was counted only a few times. The chain is built from TRBV10-3 and TRBJ1-1; a weak D match, TRBD1 (6 bases). CDR3 length equals 14 residues. CDR1 and CDR2 from the germline V gene are ENHRY and SYGVKD. The V and J ends lost 2 bases and 1 base respectively, with 8 bases between them. The CDR3 sequence is CAISEGTSNTEAFF. The CDR3 DNA sequence: TGTGCCATCAGTGAGGGGACATCGAACACTGAAGCTTTCTTT.

This clonotype showed up many times. CDR3 bases: TGTGCCAGCAGTTACACAGTTAATCAGCCCCAGCATTTT. It encodes CASSYTVNQPQHF. The genes are TRBV6-2 or TRBV6-3 and TRBJ1-5; D remains ambiguous. Germline V gives CDR1 MNHEY, CDR2 SVGEGT. V dropped 2 bases and J dropped 4 bases, with 6 bases sitting between them. This CDR3 is built from 13 residues.

The rearrangement uses TRBV5-4 and TRBJ2-5; no clear D. The CDR3 is made up of 14 amino acids. In germline, CDR1 is SGHNT, CDR2 YYREEE (reference sequence). With 4 bases removed from V and 3 bases from J, the gap between germline ends came to 13 bases. The CDR3, as DNA: TGTGCCAGCAGCCCCGGCAGGCTCGAAGAGACCCAGTACTTC. It codes for CASSPGRLEETQYF.

A few counts support this clonotype. The chain links TRBV7-2 to TRBJ2-7; 12 bases fit TRBD2. Germline values: CDR1 SGHTA, CDR2 FQGNSA. V shed 6 bases, J shed 5 bases, and the junction held 8 bases outside the gene matches. This CDR3 has 15 amino acids. The CDR3 bases are TGTGCCAGCAGTTTAACTAGCGGGGGGTACAACGAGCAGTACTTC. This translates into CASSLTSGGYNEQYF.

This clonotype has ten or more counts. This chain uses TRBV7-2 with TRBJ2-3; D gene ambiguous. Trimming removed 6 bases from V and 0 bases from J, with 10 bases in between. The CDR3 is 14 amino acids. In germline, CDR1 is SGHTA, CDR2 FQGNSA. CDR3 bases: TGTGCCAGCAGTCAGGAACCAAGCACAGATACGCAGTATTTT. Its translation is CASSQEPSTDTQYF.

This clonotype turned up a few times. V gene TRBV27 combines with J gene TRBJ2-7; D could derive from TRBD1 or TRBD2 (5 bases each). The CDR3 covers 16 residues. Looked up from germline, CDR1 is MNHEY and CDR2 is SMNVEV (reference sequence). Trimming took off 0 bases at V and 0 bases at J, with 12 bases between the two ends. This chain's CDR3 is CASSLSPGTASYEQYF. The DNA for the CDR3 is TGTGCCAGCAGTTTATCCCCCGGGACCGCCTCCTACGAGCAGTACTTC.